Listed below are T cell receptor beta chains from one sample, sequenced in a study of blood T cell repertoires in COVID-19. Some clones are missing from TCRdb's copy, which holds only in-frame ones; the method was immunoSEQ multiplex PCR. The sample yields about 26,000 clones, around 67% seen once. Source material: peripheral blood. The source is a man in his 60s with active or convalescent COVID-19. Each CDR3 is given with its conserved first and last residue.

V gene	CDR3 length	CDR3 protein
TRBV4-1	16	CASSQPRTGSNQPQHF
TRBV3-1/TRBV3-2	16	CASSPGTGGYNSPLHF
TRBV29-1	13	CSVSGGVDNEQFF
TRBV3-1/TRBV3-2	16	CASSQDGDRGSYGYTF
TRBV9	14	CASSVRDTINTIYF
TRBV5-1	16	CASSLRASGRDNEQFF
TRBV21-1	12	CASRARNQPQHF
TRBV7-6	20	CASSFTRPGGLAGFYNEQFF
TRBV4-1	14	CASSQDGGAGGYTF
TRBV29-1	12	CSVALMNTEAFF
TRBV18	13	CASSPFSSDTQYF
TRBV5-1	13	CASSSQMNTEAFF
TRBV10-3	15	CAISELMGRSTEAFF
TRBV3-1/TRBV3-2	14	CASRLTGQSVTQYF
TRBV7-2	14	CASSVGTVGREAFF
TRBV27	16	CASSLDRGLGSYEQYF
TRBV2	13	CASRKDPSGGYTF
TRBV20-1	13	CSASDPGTYEQYF
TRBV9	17	CASSVVPSGRIGNEQFF
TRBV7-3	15	CASSSGQGITDTQYF
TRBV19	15	CASSPWTVNTGELFF
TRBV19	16	CASSIAGVSGNQPQHF
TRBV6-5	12	CATQSSGNTIYF
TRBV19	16	CASTGGTGSYNSPLHF
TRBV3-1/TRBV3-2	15	CASSHLAGGTDTQYF
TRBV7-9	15	CASSSFPSRGYGYTF
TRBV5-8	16	CASSLPGQGTAGELFF
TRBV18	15	CASSPHQGENSPLHF
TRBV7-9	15	CASSLGSQGNTEAFF
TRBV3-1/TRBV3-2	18	CASSQGDRPGRSGNTIYF
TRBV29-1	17	CSVVLPLTVSGANVLTF
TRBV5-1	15	CASSSGVGGGETQYF
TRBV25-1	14	CASSEQGASYGYTF
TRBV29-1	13	CSVGGQGKNIQYF
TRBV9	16	CASSSRPTGVTGELFF
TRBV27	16	CASSSTSGRGIAEQFF
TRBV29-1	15	CSETTSGSSTDTQYF
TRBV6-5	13	CASSYQGAIGYTF
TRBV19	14	CASSMVGGFTEAFF
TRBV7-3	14	CASSLTGTATEAFF
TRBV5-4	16	CASSREGGRMNTEAFF
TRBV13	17	CASSQGRGPSSYNEQFF
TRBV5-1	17	CASSLATGLAGYNEQFF
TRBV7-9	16	CASSLEVTGADYGYTF
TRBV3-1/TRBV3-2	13	CASSQEGATEAFF
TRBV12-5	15	CASGLSNRGTDEQFF
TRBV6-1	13	CASSETRGYGYTF
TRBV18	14	CASSPVLQGTEAFF
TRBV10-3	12	CAIKRDDTEAFF
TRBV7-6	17	CASSLVGRGLIGNTIYF
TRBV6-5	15	CASGLGRGFSRELFF
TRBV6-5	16	CASSYPDRGLSYEQYF
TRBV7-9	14	CASSFSGSYNEQFF
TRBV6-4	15	CASSGQARSGNTIYF
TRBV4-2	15	CASSRDMTSGYEQYF